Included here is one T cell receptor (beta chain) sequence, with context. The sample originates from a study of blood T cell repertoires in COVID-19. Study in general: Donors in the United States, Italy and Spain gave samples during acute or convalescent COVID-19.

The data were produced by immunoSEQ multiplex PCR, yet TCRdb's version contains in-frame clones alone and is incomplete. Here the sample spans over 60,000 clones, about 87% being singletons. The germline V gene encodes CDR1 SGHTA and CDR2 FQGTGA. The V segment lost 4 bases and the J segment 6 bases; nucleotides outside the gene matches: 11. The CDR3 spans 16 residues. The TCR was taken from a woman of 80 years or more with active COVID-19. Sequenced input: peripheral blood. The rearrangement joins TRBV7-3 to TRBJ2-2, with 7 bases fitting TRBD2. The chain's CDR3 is CASSYSRAGSSGELFF. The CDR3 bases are TGTGCCAGCAGCTACTCACGAGCGGGGAGTTCCGGGGAGCTGTTTTTT.